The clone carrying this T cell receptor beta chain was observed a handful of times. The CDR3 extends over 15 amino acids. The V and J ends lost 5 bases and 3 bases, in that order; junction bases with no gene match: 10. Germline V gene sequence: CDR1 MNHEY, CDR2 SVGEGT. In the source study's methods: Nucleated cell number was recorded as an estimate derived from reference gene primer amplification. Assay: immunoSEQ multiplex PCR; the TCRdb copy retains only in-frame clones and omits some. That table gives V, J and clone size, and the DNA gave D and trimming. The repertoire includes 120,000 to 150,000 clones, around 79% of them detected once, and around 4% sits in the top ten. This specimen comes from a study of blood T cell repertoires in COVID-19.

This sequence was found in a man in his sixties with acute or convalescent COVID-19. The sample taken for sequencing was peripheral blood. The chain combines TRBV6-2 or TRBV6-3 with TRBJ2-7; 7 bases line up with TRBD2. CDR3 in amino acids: CASSVPGLPSYEQYF. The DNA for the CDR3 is TGTGCCAGCAGTGTACCGGGACTACCAAGCTACGAGCAGTACTTC.